This record looks at one T cell receptor (beta chain) sequence and its context. The V gene end was trimmed by 6 bases and the J gene end by 7 bases; junction bases not matched to a gene: 14. Germline CDR1 is SGHNT and CDR2 is YENEEA. The CDR3 length is 18 residues. Clones were sequenced by immunoSEQ multiplex PCR, and TCRdb holds only the in-frame ones, with some missing. The sample shows 250,000 to 300,000 clones, approximately 88% of them seen only once. This specimen belongs to a study of blood T cell repertoires in COVID-19. Background on the study: Donors in the United States, Italy and Spain gave samples during acute or convalescent COVID-19. PBMCs, B-cell-depleted T cells, or T cells provided the cDNA or gDNA that made up the material.

In Seattle, patients joined the study during active infection and were tracked longitudinally. The receptor's source is a woman between 65 and 79 years old with COVID-19, enrolled during active disease. J is TRBJ2-1 and V is TRBV11-3; 14 bases align to TRBD2. The sequenced sample was peripheral blood. DNA for the CDR3: TGTGCCAGCAGTTCGGGGACTAGCGGGAGAGGGGGAAAGAATGAGCAGTTCTTC. Translating it yields CASSSGTSGRGGKNEQFF.